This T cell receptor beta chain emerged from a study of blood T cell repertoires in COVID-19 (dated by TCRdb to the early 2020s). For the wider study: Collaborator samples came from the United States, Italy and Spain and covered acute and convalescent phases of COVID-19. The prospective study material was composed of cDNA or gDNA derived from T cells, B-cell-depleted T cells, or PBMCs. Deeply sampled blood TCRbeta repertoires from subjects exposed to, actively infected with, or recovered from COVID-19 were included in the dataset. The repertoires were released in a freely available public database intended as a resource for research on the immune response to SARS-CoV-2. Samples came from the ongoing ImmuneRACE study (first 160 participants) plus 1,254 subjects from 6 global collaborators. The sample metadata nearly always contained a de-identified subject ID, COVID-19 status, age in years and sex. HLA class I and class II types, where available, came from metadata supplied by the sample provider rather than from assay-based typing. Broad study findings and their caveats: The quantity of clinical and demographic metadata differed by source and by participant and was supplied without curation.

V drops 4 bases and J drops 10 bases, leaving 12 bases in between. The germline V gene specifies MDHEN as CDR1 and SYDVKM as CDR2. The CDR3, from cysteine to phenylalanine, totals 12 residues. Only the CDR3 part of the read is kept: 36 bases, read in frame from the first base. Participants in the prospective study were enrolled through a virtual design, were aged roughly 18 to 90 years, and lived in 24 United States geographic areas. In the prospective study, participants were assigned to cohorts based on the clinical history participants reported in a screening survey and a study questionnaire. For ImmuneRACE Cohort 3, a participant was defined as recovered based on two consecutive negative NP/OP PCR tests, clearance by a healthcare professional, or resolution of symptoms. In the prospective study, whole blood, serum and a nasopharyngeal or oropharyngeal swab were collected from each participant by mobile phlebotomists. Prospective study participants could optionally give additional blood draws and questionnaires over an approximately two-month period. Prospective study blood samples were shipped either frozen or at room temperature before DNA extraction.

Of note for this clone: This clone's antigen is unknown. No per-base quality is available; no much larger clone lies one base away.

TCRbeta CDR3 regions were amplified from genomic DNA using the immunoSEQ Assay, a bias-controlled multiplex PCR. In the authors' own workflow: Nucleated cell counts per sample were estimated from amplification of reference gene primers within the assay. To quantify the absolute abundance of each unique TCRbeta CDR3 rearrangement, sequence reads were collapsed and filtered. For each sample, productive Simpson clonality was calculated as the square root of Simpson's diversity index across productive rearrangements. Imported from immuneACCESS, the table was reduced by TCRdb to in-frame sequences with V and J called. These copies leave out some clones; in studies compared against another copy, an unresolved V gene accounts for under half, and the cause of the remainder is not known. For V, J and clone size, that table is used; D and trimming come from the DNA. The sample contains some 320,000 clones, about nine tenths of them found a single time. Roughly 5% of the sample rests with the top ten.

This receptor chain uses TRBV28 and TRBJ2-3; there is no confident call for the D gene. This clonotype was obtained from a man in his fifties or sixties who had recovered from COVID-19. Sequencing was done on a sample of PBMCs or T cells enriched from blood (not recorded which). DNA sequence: TGTGCCAGCAGTTCCCCCTCTATGTCGCAGTATTTT. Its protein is CASSSPSMSQYF.